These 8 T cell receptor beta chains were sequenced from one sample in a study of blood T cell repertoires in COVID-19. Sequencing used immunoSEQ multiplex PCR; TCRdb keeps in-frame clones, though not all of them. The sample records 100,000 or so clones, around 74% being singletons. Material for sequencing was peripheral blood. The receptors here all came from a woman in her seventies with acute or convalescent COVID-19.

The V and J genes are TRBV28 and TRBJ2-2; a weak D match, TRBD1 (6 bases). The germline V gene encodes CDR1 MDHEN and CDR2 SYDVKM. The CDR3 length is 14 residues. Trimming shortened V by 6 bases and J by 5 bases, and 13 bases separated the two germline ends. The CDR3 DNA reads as TGTGCCAGCAGGCCTCAGGGGTGGACCGGGGAGCTGTTTTTT. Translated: CASRPQGWTGELFF.

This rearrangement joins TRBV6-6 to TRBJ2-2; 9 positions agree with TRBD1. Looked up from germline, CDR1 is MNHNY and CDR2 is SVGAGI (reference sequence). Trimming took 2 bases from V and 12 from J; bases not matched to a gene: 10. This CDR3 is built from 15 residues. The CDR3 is CASSYGLGTGIKLFF. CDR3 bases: TGTGCCAGCAGTTACGGTCTCGGGACAGGGATCAAGCTGTTTTTT.

In nucleotides, the CDR3 is TGTGCCAGCAGCCAAGGGGTCCTAGCGGGGATAGGGAATGAGCAGTTCTTC. This sequence encodes CASSQGVLAGIGNEQFF. This chain uses TRBV3-1 (or the pseudogene TRBV3-2) with TRBJ2-1; 9 bases match TRBD2. The germline gives CDR1 LGHDT, CDR2 YNNKEL (reference sequence). The CDR3 length is 17 residues. The ends lost 1 base at V and 7 bases at J; junction bases unmatched: 11.

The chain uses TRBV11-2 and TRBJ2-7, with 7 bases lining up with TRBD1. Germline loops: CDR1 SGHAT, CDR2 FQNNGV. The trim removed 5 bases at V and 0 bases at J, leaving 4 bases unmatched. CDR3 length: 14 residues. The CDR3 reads CASSVGQASYEQYF. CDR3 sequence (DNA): TGTGCCAGCAGCGTCGGACAGGCCTCCTACGAGCAGTACTTC.

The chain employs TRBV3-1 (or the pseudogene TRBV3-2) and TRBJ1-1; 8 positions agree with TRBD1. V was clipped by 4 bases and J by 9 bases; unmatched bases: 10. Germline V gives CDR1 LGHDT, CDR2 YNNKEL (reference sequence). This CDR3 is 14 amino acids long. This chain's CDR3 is CASSPRTGFTKAFF. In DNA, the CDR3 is TGTGCCAGCAGCCCCAGGACAGGGTTTACAAAAGCTTTCTTT.

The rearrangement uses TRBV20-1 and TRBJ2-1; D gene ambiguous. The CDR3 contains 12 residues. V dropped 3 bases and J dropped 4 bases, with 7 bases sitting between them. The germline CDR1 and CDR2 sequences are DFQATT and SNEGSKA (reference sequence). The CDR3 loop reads CSASPTYNEQFF. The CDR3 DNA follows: TGCAGTGCTAGTCCCACATACAATGAGCAGTTCTTC.

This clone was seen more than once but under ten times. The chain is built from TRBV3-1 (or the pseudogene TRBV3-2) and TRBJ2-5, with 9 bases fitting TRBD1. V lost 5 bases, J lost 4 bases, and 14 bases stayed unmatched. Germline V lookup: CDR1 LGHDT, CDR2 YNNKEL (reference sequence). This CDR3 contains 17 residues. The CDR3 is CASSVLGDRDRRETQYF. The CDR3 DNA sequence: TGTGCCAGCAGCGTCCTAGGGGACAGGGATCGACGAGAGACCCAGTACTTC.

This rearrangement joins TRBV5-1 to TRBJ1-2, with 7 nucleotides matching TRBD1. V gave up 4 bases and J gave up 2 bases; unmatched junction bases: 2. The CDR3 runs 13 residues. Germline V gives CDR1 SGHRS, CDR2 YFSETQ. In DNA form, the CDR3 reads TGCGCCAGCAGCAGGACAGGCAACTATGGCTACACCTTC. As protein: CASSRTGNYGYTF.